This TCR beta chain was captured in a study of T-cell memory formation after mild COVID-19. About the study: The TCR clusters were mostly specific to one donor. General study findings and limits: Among clones peaking at day 37 in the second wave, SARS-CoV-2 specificity remained unconfirmed. Memory from before infection featured some responding clones, which suggests cross-reactive memory joined.

5'RACE with constant-segment primers yielded barcoded, UMI-tagged TCR alpha and TCR beta cDNA libraries. Using its own MiXCR run on the 5' RACE reads, TCRdb lists one record per CDR3 protein. The sample has around 400,000 distinct CDR3 sequences, more than 20% seen once; the top ten hold roughly 8.9%. On this clonotype: Its specificity is unknown.

The sequenced sample consisted of PBMCs or a T cell subset sorted from them (not recorded which). This TCR came from an adult woman who had mild COVID-19 (a few samples of this study predate the infection). Cell type and time point are not known.

The CDR3 coding sequence is TGTGCCAGCAGTGAAGGTTGGGGGTCCGACGAGCAGTACTTC. Translated: CASSEGWGSDEQYF. The chain joins TRBV6-1 to TRBJ2-7; D assignment may be TRBD1 or TRBD2 (5 bases each). V lost 1 base, J lost 5 bases, and 12 bases lay in between. The CDR3 is made up of 14 amino acids. CDR1 and CDR2 (germline): MNHNS, SASEGT.